The subject of this entry is one T cell receptor beta chain. Its target antigen remains unknown. No much larger clonotype is one base removed from it; base qualities were not supplied. Each PCR received spiked-in synthetic TCR analog templates so that absolute template abundance could be estimated from read counts. Using the immunoSEQ assay, TCRbeta CDR3 regions were amplified from genomic DNA with bias-controlled V and J gene primers. Sequencing of rearranged TCRbeta segments was done at approximately 20X coverage. Concerning the study's data processing: Clustering was used to correct sequencing errors, and CDR3s were annotated against IMGT so that V, D and J genes could be assigned. Only productive TCRbeta rearrangements were used in downstream analyses, excluding out-of-frame or stop-codon sequences. Clonality was computed as one minus Shannon entropy normalized by the log of the number of unique productive sequences. Fisher's exact test with Benjamini-Hochberg correction, using a cutoff of adjusted p below 0.01, was how clones that differed between time points or between blood and tumor were identified. TCRdb re-hosts the immuneACCESS table, in-frame sequences only. Its copies lack some clones; in the studies checked, an unresolved V gene accounts for under half of them, and the cause for the rest is not known. V, J and clone size reflect that table, while D and trimming were determined from the DNA. This sample gives under 50,000 clones in total; less than 90% of them show up just once. Together, the top ten hold roughly 24% of the sample.

The V and J ends are trimmed by 0 bases and 8 bases, leaving 9 bases between them. The germline V gene specifies SGHDT as CDR1 and YYEEEE as CDR2. Its CDR3 holds 13 amino acids, cysteine through phenylalanine. This entry keeps only the CDR3 DNA: 39 bases, framed from base 1. This entry comes from a study of PD-L1 blockade in urothelial cancer (dated by TCRdb to about 2017). In terms of the full investigation: All patients started therapy around 2014 and received atezolizumab 1,200 mg intravenously every 3 weeks. About nine tenths of the roughly 29 patients were males with bladder-origin urothelial cancer, and about 65% of the roughly 29 reported a prior smoking history. Patients had an ECOG performance status of 0 or 1 and had received between 0 and 3 prior chemotherapy regimens. Blood samples were analyzed at two time points: 3 weeks after treatment start (second dose) and 6 weeks after treatment start. Blood samples gave a median of 141,255 T cells and 83,000 or so unique TCRs, with a median clonality of about 0.078. The study was an exploratory multi-omic analysis of somatic, immune and clinical correlates of response to PD-L1 blockade with atezolizumab in urothelial cancer. Pretreatment tumor samples, along with matched peripheral blood serially collected before and after atezolizumab treatment, were subjected to TCR sequencing. Durable clinical benefit was defined as progression-free survival longer than 6 months, and TCR features were also tested against progression-free and overall survival. In the same patients, pretreatment tumors underwent whole exome sequencing and RNA sequencing in addition to TCR sequencing. Durable clinical benefit was achieved by nine patients but not by the remaining 20. Around 30 patients had pretreatment blood TCR-seq, about 25 had at least one posttreatment blood collection, and about 25 had tumor TCR-seq. Summary of the overall study and its limitations: Because the sample size was small (n ≈ 29) and many exploratory analyses were performed, the results are intended to be hypothesis-generating. Improved progression-free and overall survival was associated with having pretreatment peripheral blood TCR clonality below the median. Greater expansion of tumor-associated TCR clones in peripheral blood 3 weeks after the start of treatment was observed in patients with durable benefit (n ≈ 24, p = 0.022).

The intended sense of this specimen's time point label: peripheral blood 6 weeks after treatment start. The cohort comprised 25 to 30 patients with locally advanced or metastatic urothelial carcinoma treated at Memorial Sloan Kettering on a trial protocol. Peripheral blood mononuclear cells were collected pretreatment and during treatment, with between 1 and 8 total time points obtained per patient. The Qiagen DNeasy Blood extraction kit was used to purify genomic DNA from total PBMCs and tumor samples. Collected pretreatment and during treatment, PBMCs were isolated and stored as previously described.

The sequence links TRBV5-6 to TRBJ2-1, with TRBD2 as a weak D call on 6 bases. The source material was PBMCs, sampled around atezolizumab (anti-PD-L1) treatment. The receptor's source is a man aged 55-75 years with urothelial cancer. The DNA reads as follows: TGTGCCAGCAGCTTGGTCGGGAGAGATGAGCAGTTCTTC. Its amino acids are CASSLVGRDEQFF.